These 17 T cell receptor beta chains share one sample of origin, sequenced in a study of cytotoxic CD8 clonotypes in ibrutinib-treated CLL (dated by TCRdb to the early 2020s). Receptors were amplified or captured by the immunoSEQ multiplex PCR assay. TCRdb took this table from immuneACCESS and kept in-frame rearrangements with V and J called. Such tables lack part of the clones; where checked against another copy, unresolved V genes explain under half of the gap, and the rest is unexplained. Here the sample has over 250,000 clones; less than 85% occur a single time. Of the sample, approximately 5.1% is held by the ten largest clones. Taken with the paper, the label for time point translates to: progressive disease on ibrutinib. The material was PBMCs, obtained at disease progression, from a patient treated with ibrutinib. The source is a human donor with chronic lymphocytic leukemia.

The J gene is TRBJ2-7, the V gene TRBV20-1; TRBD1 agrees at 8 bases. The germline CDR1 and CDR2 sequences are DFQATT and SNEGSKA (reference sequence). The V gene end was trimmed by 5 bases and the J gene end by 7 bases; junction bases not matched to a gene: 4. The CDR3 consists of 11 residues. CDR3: CSAQQGGEQYF. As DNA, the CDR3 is TGCAGTGCTCAACAGGGGGGAGAGCAGTACTTC.

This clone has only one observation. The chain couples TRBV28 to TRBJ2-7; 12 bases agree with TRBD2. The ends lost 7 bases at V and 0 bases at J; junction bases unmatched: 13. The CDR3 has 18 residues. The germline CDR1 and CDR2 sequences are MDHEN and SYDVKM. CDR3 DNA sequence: TGTGCCAGCATTCCCCTTGGGACTAGCGGGTCGAGCTCCTACGAGCAGTACTTC. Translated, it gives CASIPLGTSGSSSYEQYF.

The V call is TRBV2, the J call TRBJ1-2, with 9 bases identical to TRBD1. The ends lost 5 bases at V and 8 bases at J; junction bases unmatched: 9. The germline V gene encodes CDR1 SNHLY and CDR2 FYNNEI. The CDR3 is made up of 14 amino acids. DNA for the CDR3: TGTGCCAGCAGTCCCGACAGGGGGGTAGAGGGCTACACCTTC. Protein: CASSPDRGVEGYTF.

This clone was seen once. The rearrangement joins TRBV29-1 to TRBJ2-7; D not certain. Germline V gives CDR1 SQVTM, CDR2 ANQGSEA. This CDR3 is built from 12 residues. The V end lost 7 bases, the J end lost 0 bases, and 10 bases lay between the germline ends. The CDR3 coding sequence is TGCAGCGCCACAACAAGCTCCTACGAGCAGTACTTC. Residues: CSATTSSYEQYF.

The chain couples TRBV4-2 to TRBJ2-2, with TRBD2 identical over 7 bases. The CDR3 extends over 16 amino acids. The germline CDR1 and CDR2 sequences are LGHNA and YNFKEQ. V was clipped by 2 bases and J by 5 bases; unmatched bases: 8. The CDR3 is CASSQRLATLTGELFF. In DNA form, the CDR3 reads TGTGCCAGCAGCCAAAGACTAGCCACTTTGACCGGGGAGCTGTTTTTT.

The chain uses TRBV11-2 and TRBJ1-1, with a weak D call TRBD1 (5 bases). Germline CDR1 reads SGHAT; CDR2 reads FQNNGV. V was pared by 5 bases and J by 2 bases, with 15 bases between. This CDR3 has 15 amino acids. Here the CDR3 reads CASSPRVGGNTEAFF. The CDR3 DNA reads TGTGCCAGCAGCCCCCGTGTTGGGGGAAACACTGAAGCTTTCTTT. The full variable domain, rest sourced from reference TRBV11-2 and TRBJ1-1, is EAGVAQSPRYKIIEKRQSVAFWCNPISGHATLYWYQQILGQGPKLLIQFQNNGVVDDSQLPKDRFSAERLKGVDSTLKIQPAKLEDSAVYLCASSPRVGGNTEAFFGQGTRLTVV.

CDR3 residues: CASSLAGDSLYGYTF. The CDR3 DNA is TGTGCCAGCAGCTTAGCGGGGGACAGCCTATATGGCTACACCTTC. V is TRBV7-8 and J is TRBJ1-2; 7 bases match TRBD1. Trimming took 0 bases from V and 5 from J; bases not matched to a gene: 6. CDR1 is SGHVS and CDR2 is FQNEAQ in the germline V gene. This CDR3 region has 15 residues.

CDR3 bases: TGCAGCGTGCCCGAAGGACATGGCTACACCTTC. This sequence encodes CSVPEGHGYTF. The chain recombines TRBV29-1 with TRBJ1-2; no clear D. CDR3 size: 11 residues. Germline V gene lookup returns CDR1 SQVTM and CDR2 ANQGSEA. Between the trimmed V and J ends, which lost 6 bases and 6 bases, there was a span of 11 bases. Full variable domain (rest looked up from reference TRBV29-1 and TRBJ1-2): SAVISQKPSRDICQRGTSLTIQCQVDSQVTMMFWYRQQPGQSLTLIATANQGSEATYESGFVIDKFPISRPNLTFSTLTVSNMSPEDSSIYLCSVPEGHGYTFGSGTRLTVV.

CDR3 amino acids: CASSPGTSGYEQYF. CDR3 coding DNA: TGTGCCAGCAGCCCAGGGACTAGCGGTTACGAGCAGTACTTC. The chain recombines TRBV7-2 with TRBJ2-7; 11 bases are shared with TRBD2. Looked up from germline, CDR1 is SGHTA and CDR2 is FQGNSA. After removal of 5 bases from V and 4 bases from J, the junction contained 4 bases not matched to a gene. This CDR3 is built from 14 residues.

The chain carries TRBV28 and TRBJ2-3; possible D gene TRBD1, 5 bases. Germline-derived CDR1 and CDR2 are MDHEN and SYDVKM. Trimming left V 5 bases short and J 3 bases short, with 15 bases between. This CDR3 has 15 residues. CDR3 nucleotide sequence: TGTGCCAGCAGTAGGGAAGGCAGGGCTACAGATACGCAGTATTTT. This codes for CASSREGRATDTQYF.

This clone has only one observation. CDR3 sequence: CASGGHQQYF. CDR3 nucleotide sequence: TGTGCCAGTGGCGGACATCAGCAGTACTTC. The genes are TRBV2 and TRBJ2-7; D is possibly TRBD1 (5 bases). Looked up from germline, CDR1 is SNHLY and CDR2 is FYNNEI. Trimming cost V 9 bases and J 8 bases, with 11 bases left between them. The CDR3 covers 10 residues.

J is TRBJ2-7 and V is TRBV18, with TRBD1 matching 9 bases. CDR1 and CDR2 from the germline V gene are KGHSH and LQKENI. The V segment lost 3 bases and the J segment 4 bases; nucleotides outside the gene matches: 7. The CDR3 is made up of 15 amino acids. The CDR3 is CASSPLGQGRYEQYF. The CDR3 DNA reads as TGTGCCAGCTCACCTCTGGGACAGGGAAGGTACGAGCAGTACTTC.

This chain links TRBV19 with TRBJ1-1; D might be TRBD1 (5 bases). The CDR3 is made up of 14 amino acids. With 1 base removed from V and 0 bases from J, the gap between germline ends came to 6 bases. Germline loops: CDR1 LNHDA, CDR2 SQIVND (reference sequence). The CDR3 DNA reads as TGTGCCAGTAGTATAGGGGGCGTGAACACTGAAGCTTTCTTT. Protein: CASSIGGVNTEAFF.

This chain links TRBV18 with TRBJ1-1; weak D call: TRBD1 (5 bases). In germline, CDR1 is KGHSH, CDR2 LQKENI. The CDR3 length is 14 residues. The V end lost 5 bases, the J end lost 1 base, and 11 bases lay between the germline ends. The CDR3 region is CASSEGHTNTEAFF. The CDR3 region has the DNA TGTGCCAGCTCAGAAGGACACACGAACACTGAAGCTTTCTTT. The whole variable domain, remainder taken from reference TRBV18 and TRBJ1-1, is NAGVMQNPRHLVRRRGQEARLRCSPMKGHSHVYWYRQLPEEGLKFMVYLQKENIIDESGMPKERFSAEFPKEGPSILRIQQVVRGDSAAYFCASSEGHTNTEAFFGQGTRLTVV.

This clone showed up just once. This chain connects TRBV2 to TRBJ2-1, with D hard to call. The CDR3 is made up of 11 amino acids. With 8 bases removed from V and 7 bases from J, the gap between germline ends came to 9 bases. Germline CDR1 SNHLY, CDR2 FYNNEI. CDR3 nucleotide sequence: TGTGCCAGCTCGCCTAGAAATGAGCAGTTCTTC. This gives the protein CASSPRNEQFF.

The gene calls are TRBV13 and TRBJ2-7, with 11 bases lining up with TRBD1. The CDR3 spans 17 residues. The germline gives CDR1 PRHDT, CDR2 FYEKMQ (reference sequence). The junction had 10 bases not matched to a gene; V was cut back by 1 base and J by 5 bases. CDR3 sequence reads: CASSLALWTGGGHEQYF. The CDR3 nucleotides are TGTGCCAGCAGCTTAGCCCTTTGGACAGGGGGCGGGCACGAGCAGTACTTC.

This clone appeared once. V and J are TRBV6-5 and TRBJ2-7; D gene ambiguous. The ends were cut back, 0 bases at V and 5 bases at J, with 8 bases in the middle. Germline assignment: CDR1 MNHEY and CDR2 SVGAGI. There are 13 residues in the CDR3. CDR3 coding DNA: TGTGCCAGCAGTTACTCGGGCGGTAACGAGCAGTACTTC. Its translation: CASSYSGGNEQYF.